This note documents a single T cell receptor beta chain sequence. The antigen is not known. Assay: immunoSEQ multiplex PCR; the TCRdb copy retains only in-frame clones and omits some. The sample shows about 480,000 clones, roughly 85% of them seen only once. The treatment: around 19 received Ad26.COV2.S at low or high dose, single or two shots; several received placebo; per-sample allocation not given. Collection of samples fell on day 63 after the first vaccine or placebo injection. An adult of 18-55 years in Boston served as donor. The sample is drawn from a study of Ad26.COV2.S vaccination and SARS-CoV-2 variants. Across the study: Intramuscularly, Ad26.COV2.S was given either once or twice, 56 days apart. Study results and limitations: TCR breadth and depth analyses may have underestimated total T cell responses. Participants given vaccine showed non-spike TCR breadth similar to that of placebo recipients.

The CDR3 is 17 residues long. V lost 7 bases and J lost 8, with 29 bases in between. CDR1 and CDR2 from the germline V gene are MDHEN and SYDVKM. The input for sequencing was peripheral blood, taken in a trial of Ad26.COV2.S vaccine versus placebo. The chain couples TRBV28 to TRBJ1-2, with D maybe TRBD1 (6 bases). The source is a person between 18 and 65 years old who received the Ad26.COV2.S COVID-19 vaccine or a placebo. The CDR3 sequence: CASTPSLGGGGLPGYTF. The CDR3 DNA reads TGTGCCAGCACTCCTAGCCTCGGGGGAGGGGGGCTTCCAGGCTACACCTTC.